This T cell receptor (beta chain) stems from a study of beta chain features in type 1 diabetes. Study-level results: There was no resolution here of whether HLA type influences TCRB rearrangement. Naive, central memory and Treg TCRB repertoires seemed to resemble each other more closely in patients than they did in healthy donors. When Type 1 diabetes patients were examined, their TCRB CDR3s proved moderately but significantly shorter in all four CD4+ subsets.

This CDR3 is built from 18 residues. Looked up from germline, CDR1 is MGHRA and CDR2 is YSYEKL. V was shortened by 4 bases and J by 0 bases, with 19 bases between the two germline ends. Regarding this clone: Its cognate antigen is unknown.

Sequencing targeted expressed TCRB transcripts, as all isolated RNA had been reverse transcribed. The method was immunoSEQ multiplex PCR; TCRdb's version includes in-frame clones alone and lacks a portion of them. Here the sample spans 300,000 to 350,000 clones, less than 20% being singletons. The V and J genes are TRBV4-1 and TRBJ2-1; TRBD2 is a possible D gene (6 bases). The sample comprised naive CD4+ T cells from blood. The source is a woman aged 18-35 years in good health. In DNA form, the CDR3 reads TGCGCCAGCAGCCCGCTAGTTGGGGGAGGTCTCTCCTACAATGAGCAGTTCTTC. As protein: CASSPLVGGGLSYNEQFF.